The rows below give T cell receptor beta chains drawn from one sample of a study of identical twins. Each CDR3 protein gets one entry after TCRdb re-called the 5' RACE reads with MiXCR. This table holds 1,800,000 or so distinct CDR3 sequences, more than 30% found once. The sequencing input was cord blood. The source of these receptors is a newborn girl in good health. CDR3s include the opening cysteine and the closing phenylalanine or tryptophan. Fields, in order: J gene, D gene, clone size, V gene, CDR3 DNA, CDR3 protein. D genes are given only for firm matches. Size tells how often a clone was seen (once, few, many) or the class of an expanded clone, and some rows leave it out.

j_gene: TRBJ2-7; d_gene: .; abundance: .; v_gene: TRBV4-1; CDR3nt: TGCGCCAGCAGCCAAGATCGATCGGTACGGGGCAAAGGCACCTACGAGCAGTACTTC; CDR3aa: CASSQDRSVRGKGTYEQYF
j_gene: TRBJ1-5; d_gene: TRBD1; abundance: .; v_gene: TRBV5-6; CDR3nt: TGTGCCAGCAGCTTAGGGGGCTCTATCAATCAGCCCCAGCATTTT; CDR3aa: CASSLGGSINQPQHF
j_gene: TRBJ2-3; d_gene: .; abundance: .; v_gene: TRBV28; CDR3nt: TGTGCCAGCCAAGTTCCTAGTCATAGCACAGATACGCAGTATTTT; CDR3aa: CASQVPSHSTDTQYF
j_gene: TRBJ2-4; d_gene: .; abundance: .; v_gene: TRBV21-1; CDR3nt: TGTGCCAGCAGCAAGTGGGAAGGGGTAGCCAAAAACATTCAGTACTTC; CDR3aa: CASSKWEGVAKNIQYF
j_gene: TRBJ1-2; d_gene: .; abundance: few; v_gene: TRBV5-5; CDR3nt: TGTGCCAGCAGCTTGATCCCAGGGTTCGACTATGGCTACACCTTC; CDR3aa: CASSLIPGFDYGYTF
j_gene: TRBJ1-2; d_gene: TRBD1; abundance: .; v_gene: TRBV7-6; CDR3nt: TGTGCCAGCAGCTTACAGGGGGCGACAGGCTACACCTTC; CDR3aa: CASSLQGATGYTF
j_gene: TRBJ1-1; d_gene: .; abundance: few; v_gene: TRBV20-1; CDR3nt: TGCAGTGCTAGAGGTCCGTGGGGGGACACTGAAGCTTTCTTT; CDR3aa: CSARGPWGDTEAFF
j_gene: TRBJ1-2; d_gene: TRBD1; abundance: once; v_gene: TRBV4-2; CDR3nt: TGTGCCCGCAGCCAAGGGAGGACAGGTGGCTATGGCTACACCTTC; CDR3aa: CARSQGRTGGYGYTF
j_gene: TRBJ2-7; d_gene: .; abundance: .; v_gene: TRBV20-1; CDR3nt: TGCAGTGCTAGTTTTCGGACAGCTTCCTACGAGCAGTACTTC; CDR3aa: CSASFRTASYEQYF
j_gene: TRBJ2-3; d_gene: TRBD2; abundance: few; v_gene: TRBV4-1; CDR3nt: TGCGCCAGCAGCCGGATTGGACTAGCGGGGGGACGAAGCACAGATACGCAGTATTTT; CDR3aa: CASSRIGLAGGRSTDTQYF
j_gene: TRBJ1-6; d_gene: TRBD1; abundance: few; v_gene: TRBV12-3/TRBV12-4; CDR3nt: TGTGCCAGCACCCCGACAGGGAGCTCCTATAATTCACCCCTCCACTTT; CDR3aa: CASTPTGSSYNSPLHF
j_gene: TRBJ1-5; d_gene: .; abundance: few; v_gene: TRBV7-2; CDR3nt: TGTGCCAGCAGCTTAGGCTGGACAGCCCCCAATCAGCCCCAGCATTTT; CDR3aa: CASSLGWTAPNQPQHF
j_gene: TRBJ2-7; d_gene: .; abundance: few; v_gene: TRBV6-1; CDR3nt: TGTGCCAGCAGGAGCGGAGGACGGAGCTCCTACGAGCAGTACTTC; CDR3aa: CASRSGGRSSYEQYF
j_gene: TRBJ1-2; d_gene: TRBD1; abundance: .; v_gene: TRBV10-2; CDR3nt: TGCGCCAGCGGAAGGAGACAGGGCTATGGCTACACCTTC; CDR3aa: CASGRRQGYGYTF
j_gene: TRBJ1-2; d_gene: .; abundance: .; v_gene: TRBV20-1; CDR3nt: TGCAGTGCTAGCGACACCTCCTATGGCTACACCTTC; CDR3aa: CSASDTSYGYTF
j_gene: TRBJ2-1; d_gene: .; abundance: .; v_gene: TRBV20-1; CDR3nt: TGCAGTGCTAGAAGGAACCGGGACGGTTTGTACAATGAGCAGTTCTTC; CDR3aa: CSARRNRDGLYNEQFF
j_gene: TRBJ2-7; d_gene: TRBD1; abundance: .; v_gene: TRBV28; CDR3nt: TGTGCCAGCAGTCATACCCCGAGGACAGGGGTTTACGAGCAGTACTTC; CDR3aa: CASSHTPRTGVYEQYF
j_gene: TRBJ1-1; d_gene: .; abundance: .; v_gene: TRBV20-1; CDR3nt: TGCAGTGCTAGAGTGGACAGAGCCTCGGAAGCTTTCTTT; CDR3aa: CSARVDRASEAFF